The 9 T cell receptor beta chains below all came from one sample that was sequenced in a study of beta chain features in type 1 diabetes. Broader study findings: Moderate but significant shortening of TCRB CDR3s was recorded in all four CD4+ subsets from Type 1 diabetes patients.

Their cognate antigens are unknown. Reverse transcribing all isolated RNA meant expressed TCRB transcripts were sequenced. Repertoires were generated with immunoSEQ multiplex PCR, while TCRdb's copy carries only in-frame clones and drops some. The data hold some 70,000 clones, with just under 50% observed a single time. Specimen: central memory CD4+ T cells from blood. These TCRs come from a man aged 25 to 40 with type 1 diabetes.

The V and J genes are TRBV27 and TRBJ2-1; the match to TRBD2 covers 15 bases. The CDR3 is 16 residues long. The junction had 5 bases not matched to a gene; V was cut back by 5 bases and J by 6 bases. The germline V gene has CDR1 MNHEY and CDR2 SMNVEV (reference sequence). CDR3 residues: CASSLRTSGGANEQFF. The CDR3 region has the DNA TGTGCCAGCAGTCTACGGACTAGCGGGGGGGCCAATGAGCAGTTCTTC.

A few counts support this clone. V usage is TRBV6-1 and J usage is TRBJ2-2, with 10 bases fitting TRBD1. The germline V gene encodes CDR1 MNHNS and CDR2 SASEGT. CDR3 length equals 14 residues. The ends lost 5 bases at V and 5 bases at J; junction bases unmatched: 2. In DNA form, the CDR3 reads TGTGCCAGCAGTTGGGACAGGGGAACCGGGGAGCTGTTTTTT. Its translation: CASSWDRGTGELFF.

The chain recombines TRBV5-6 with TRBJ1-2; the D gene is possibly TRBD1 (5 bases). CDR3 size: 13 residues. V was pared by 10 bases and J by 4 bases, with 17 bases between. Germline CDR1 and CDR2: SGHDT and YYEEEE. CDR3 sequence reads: CAGGGAMVYGYTF. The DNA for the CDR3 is TGTGCCGGAGGAGGGGCCATGGTCTATGGCTACACCTTC.

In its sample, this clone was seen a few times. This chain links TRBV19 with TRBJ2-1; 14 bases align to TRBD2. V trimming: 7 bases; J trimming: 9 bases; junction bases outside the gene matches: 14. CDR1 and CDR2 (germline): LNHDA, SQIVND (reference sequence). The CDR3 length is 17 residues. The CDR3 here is CASTTIGLAGGIGEQFF. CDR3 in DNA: TGTGCCAGTACCACAATCGGACTAGCGGGAGGAATTGGTGAGCAGTTCTTC.

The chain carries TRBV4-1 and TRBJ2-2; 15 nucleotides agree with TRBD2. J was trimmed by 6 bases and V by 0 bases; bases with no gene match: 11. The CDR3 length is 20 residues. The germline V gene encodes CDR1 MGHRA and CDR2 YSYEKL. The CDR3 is CASSQDRTSGRARAPGELFF. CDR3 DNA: TGCGCCAGCAGCCAAGATCGGACTAGCGGGAGGGCCCGGGCCCCCGGGGAGCTGTTTTTT.

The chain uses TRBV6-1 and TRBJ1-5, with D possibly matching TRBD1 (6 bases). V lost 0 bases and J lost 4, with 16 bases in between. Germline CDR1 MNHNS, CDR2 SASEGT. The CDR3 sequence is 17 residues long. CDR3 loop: CASSEAPGGGGNQPQHF. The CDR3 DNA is TGTGCCAGCAGTGAAGCGCCGGGGGGCGGTGGAAATCAGCCCCAGCATTTT.

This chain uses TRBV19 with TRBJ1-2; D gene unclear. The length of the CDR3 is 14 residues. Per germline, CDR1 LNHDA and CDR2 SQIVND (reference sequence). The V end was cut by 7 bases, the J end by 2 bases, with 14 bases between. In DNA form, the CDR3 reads TGTGCCAGTACCATACGTGCACAAAACTATGGCTACACCTTC. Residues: CASTIRAQNYGYTF.

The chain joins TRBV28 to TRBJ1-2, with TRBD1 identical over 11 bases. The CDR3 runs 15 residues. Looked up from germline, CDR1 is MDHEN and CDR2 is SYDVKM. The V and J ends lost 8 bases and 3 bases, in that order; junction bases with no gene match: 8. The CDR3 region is CASLPGQGVDYGYTF. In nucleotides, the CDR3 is TGTGCCAGCCTTCCGGGACAGGGGGTTGACTATGGCTACACCTTC.

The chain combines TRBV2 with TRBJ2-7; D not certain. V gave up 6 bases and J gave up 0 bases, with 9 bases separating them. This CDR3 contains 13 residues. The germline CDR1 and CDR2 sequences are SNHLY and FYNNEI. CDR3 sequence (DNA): TGTGCCAGCAGCCTTCGTAGCTCCTACGAGCAGTACTTC. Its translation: CASSLRSSYEQYF.